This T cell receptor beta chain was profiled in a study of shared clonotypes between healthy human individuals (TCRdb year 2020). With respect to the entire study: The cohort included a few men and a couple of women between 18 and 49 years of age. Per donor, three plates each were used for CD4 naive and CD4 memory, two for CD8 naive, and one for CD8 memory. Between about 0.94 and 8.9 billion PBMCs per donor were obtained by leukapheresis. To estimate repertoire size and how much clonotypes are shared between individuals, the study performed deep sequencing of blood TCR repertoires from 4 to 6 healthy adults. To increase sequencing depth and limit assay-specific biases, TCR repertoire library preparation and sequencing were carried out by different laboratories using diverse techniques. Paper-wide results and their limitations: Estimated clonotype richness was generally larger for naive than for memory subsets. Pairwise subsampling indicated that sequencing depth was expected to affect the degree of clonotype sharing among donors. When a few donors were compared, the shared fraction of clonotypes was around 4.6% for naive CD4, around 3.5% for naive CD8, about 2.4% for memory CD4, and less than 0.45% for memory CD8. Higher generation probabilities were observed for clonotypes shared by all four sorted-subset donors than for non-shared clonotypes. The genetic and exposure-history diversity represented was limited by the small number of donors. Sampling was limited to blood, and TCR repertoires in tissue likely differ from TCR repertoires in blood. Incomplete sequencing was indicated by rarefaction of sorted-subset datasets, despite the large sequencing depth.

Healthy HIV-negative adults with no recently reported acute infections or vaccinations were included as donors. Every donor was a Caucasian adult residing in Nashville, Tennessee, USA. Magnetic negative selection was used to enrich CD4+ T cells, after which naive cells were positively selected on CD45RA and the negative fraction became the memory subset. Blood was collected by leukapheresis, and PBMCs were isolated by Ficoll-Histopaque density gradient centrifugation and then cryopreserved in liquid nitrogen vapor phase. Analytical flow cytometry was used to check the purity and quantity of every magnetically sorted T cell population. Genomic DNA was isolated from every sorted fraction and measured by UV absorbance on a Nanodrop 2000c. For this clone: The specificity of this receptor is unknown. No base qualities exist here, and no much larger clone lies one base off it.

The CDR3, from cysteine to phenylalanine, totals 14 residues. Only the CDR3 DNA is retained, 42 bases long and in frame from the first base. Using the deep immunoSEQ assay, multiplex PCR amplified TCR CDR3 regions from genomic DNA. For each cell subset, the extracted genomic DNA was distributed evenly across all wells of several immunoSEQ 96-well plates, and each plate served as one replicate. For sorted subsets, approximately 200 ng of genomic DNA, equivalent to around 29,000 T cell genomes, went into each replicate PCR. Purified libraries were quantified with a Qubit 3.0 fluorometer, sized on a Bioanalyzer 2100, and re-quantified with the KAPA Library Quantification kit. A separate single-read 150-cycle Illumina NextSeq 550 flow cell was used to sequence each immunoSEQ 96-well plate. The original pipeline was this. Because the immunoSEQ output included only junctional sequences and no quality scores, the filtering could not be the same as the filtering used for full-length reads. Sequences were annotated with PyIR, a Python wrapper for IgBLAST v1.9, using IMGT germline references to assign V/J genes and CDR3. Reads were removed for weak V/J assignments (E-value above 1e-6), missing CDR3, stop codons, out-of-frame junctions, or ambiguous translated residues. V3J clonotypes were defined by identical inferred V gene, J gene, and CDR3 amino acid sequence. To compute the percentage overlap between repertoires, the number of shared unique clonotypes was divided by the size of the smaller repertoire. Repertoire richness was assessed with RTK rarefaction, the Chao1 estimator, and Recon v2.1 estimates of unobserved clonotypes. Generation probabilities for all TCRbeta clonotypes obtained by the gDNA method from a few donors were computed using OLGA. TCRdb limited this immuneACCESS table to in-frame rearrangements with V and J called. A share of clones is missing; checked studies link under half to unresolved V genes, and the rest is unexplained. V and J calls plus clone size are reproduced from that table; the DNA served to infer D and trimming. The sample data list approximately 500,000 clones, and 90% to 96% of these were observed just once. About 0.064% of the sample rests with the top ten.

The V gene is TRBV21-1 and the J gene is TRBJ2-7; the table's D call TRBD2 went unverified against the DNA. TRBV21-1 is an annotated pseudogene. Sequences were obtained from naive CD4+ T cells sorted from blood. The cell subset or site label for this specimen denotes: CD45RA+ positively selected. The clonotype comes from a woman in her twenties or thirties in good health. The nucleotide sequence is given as TGTGCCAGCAGCTTCCGGGACTTCCCCTACGAGCAGTACTTC. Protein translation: CASSFRDFPYEQYF.